These 5 T cell receptor beta chains were all obtained from the same sample, sequenced in a study of T cell repertoires in aging, cancer and after chemotherapy. Peripheral blood genomic DNA, not sorted cells or RNA, was the template. TRB rearrangements spanning V, D and J were amplified using mixed TRB-A/B primers. In TCRdb, the multiplex PCR reads were re-called with MiXCR into one record per CDR3 protein. The table records around 2,800 distinct CDR3 sequences, about 20% of them present only once. The sequencing input was blood. These receptors were taken from a human donor with a solid tumor.

This clonotype was seen more than once but under ten times. This rearrangement joins TRBV5-4 to TRBJ2-3; D remains ambiguous. Trimming removed 3 bases from V and 6 bases from J, with 11 bases in between. The germline V gene has CDR1 SGHNT and CDR2 YYREEE (reference sequence). The CDR3 runs to 13 residues. The CDR3 region has the DNA TGTGCCAGCAGCTCCCGCGACTTGGATACGCAGTATTTT. It specifies CASSSRDLDTQYF. The full variable domain, rest sourced from reference TRBV5-4 and TRBJ2-3, is ETGVTQSPTHLIKTRGQQVTLRCSSQSGHNTVSWYQQALGQGPQFIFQYYREEENGRGNFPPRFSGLQFPNYSSELNVNALELDDSALYLCASSSRDLDTQYFGPGTRLTVL.

A few counts support this clonotype. The genes are TRBV12-3 or TRBV12-4 and TRBJ1-6; 7 bases fit TRBD1. This CDR3 has 18 residues. V lost 2 bases to trimming and J lost 1 base; unmatched junction nucleotides: 8. The CDR3 protein is CASSLKGARGSYNSPLHF. CDR3 in DNA: TGTGCCAGCAGTTTAAAGGGTGCCAGGGGGTCCTATAATTCACCCCTCCACTTT.

V usage is TRBV28 and J usage is TRBJ2-3; D call uncertain. The germline V and J ends were trimmed by 5 bases and 1 base, with 16 bases remaining between them. This CDR3 comprises 16 residues. Germline CDR1 MDHEN, CDR2 SYDVKM. CDR3 DNA sequence: TGTGCCAGCAGTCGGTTTACACGGGTGGGCACAGATACGCAGTATTTT. This translates into CASSRFTRVGTDTQYF. The whole variable domain, filled in from reference TRBV28 and TRBJ2-3, reads DVKVTQSSRYLVKRTGEKVFLECVQDMDHENMFWYRQDPGLGLRLIYFSYDVKMKEKGDIPEGYSVSREKKERFSLILESASTNQTSMYLCASSRFTRVGTDTQYFGPGTRLTVL.

This clonotype was observed a handful of times. This rearrangement joins TRBV5-6 to TRBJ1-5; a weak D match, TRBD1 (5 bases). The ends were cut back, 5 bases at V and 5 bases at J, with 17 bases in the middle. The CDR3 length is 15 residues. Germline loops: CDR1 SGHDT, CDR2 YYEEEE. CDR3 in DNA: TGTGCCAGCAGTCATCAGGGCGTTCCCCATCAGCCCCAGCATTTT. Amino acids: CASSHQGVPHQPQHF.

A few counts support this clonotype. V usage is TRBV13 and J usage is TRBJ2-7; D may be TRBD1 (6 bases). Trimming removed 1 base at V and 0 bases at J, with 10 bases between. The CDR3 length is 15 residues. CDR1 PRHDT and CDR2 FYEKMQ come from the germline V gene (reference sequence). CDR3 nucleotide sequence: TGTGCCAGCAGCTTAGAGGGGGAGAGCTCCTACGAGCAGTACTTC. Protein product: CASSLEGESSYEQYF.